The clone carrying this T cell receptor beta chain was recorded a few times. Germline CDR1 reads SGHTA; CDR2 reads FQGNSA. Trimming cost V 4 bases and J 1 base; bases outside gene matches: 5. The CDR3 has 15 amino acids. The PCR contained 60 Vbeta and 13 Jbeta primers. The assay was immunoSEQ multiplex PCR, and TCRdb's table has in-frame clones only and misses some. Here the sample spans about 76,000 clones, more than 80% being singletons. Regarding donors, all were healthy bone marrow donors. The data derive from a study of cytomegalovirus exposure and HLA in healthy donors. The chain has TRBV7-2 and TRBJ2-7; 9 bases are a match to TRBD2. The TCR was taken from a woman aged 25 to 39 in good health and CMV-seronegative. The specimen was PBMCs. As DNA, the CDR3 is TGTGCCAGCAGCTCCGGGCGGGGGGGGTCCTACGAGCAGTACTTC. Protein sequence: CASSSGRGGSYEQYF.